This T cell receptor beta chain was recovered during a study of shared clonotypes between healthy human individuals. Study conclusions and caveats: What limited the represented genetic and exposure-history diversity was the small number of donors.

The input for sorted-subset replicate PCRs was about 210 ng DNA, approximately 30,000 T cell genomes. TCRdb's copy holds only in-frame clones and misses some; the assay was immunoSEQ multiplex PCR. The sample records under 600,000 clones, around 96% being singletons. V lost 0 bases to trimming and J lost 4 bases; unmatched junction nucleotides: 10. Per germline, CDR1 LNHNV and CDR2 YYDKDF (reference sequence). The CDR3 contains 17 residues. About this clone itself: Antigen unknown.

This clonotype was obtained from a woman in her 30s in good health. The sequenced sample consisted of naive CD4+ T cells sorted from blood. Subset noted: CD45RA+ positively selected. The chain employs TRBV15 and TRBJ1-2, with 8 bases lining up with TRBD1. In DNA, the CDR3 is TGTGCCACCAGCAGAGAATTAGTAGACAGGGGATCCTATGGCTACACCTTC. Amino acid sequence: CATSRELVDRGSYGYTF.